This T cell receptor beta chain stems from a study of blood T cells in healthy people across ages (dated by TCRdb to about 2015). As for the study more broadly: In model experiments, template switching captured roughly one uniquely barcoded TCR beta cDNA molecule for every two T cells. Age-related changes in TCR beta repertoire diversity were measured in the study by deep sequencing normalized with unique cDNA molecular identifiers. Four age groups were formed from the donors: young (average approximately 17 years), middle-aged (approximately 40), aged (62) and long-lived (around 82). Donors of different ages were randomly distributed across sequencing lanes to avoid experimental bias. Two additional independent replicas of 1 million unique cDNA reads from the same blood draw were analyzed for two donors (one aged 18 to 30 and one aged 80 or older). The study at large found these results: The percentage of naive T cells measured by flow cytometry correlated strongly with observed TCR beta diversity. Because profiling used bulk unsorted PBMCs, naive and antigen-experienced compartments could not be compared conclusively. Compared with the aged group, the long-lived group had more naive CD4+ T cells, fewer expanded clones and increased TCR diversity, suggesting age selection. The CMV infection status of donors was not known, potentially confounding age-related changes in expanded clonotypes. As age increased, observed TCR beta diversity per million T cells dropped in a roughly linear way, and a significant reduction was already evident by age about 40. Total diversity estimates from one million sequenced T cells were considered lower bounds and underestimates.

This clonotype has more than one count but fewer than ten. No antigen is known for it. It has no much larger one-base neighbor in the sample; base qualities were not kept. The approximately 41 donors, aged about 6 to 100 years, were systemically healthy Caucasian individuals from Russia. Each donor gave about 9.2 milliliters of peripheral blood, drawn into EDTA-treated Vacutainer tubes. Ficoll-Paque density-gradient centrifugation was used to isolate PBMCs, with at least 7 million per sample. Trizol reagent was used to extract total RNA from the PBMCs, yielding at least 5.5 micrograms per sample. Naive CD45RAhigh/CD27high T cell percentages were measured by flow cytometry on a PBMC aliquot from every donor. Library construction relied on 5' RACE. TCRdb records Illumina HiSeq 2500 as the sequencer. A second PCR of 7 to 11 cycles was performed with a sample-barcoded 5' primer and a J-beta primer mix. Each TCR beta cDNA molecule received a unique molecular identifier from a template-switch 5' adaptor carrying 12 random nucleotides. Each sample yielded at least 2.5 million CDR3-containing paired-end reads. First-strand cDNA was synthesized from all RNA with the Mint cDNA synthesis kit, primed by a TRBC-specific oligonucleotide. After uracil-DNA glycosylase treatment, a first 18-cycle PCR used universal primers M1SS and BC2_uni_R on all cDNA. The source study handled its data this way. Normalization of each sample was performed by random selection of 1 million high-quality reads, each carrying a distinct molecular identifier. Reads sharing molecular identifiers were discarded rather than binned into consensus sequences. MiTCR, set to a Q25 quality threshold and the strictest error-elimination algorithm, was used for CDR3 identification, clonotype clustering and error correction. A nonparametric unseen species model using Euler transformation provided a lower-bound estimate of total TCR beta diversity. Using fastp at Q25 and MiXCR, TCRdb reprocessed the public reads and kept productive beta chains. Each CDR3 protein gets just one entry, which takes the most common genes and DNA from the rows behind it. The V and J calls and clone size come from TCRdb's table, not from the authors' own analysis. Here the sample has approximately 1.5 million distinct CDR3 sequences; about 32% occur a single time. The ten largest account for approximately 11% of the sample.

The sample taken for sequencing was blood. The receptor was isolated from a woman younger than 45 in good health.

In nucleotide form, the sequence is TGTGCCAGCAGCTTAGTTGGGGGTCCCGCGTATGGCTACACCTTC. This yields the protein CASSLVGGPAYGYTF. The chain is assembled from TRBV7-8 and TRBJ1-2, with TRBD1 as a weak D call on 5 bases. CDR1 and CDR2, looked up from the germline V gene, are SGHVS and FQNEAQ. The CDR3 covers 15 residues, taking in both the cysteine and the phenylalanine. CDR3 DNA is the only sequence kept; it has 45 bases, read in frame from the first base. Trimming costs V 1 base and J 5 bases, and their ends lie 14 bases apart.